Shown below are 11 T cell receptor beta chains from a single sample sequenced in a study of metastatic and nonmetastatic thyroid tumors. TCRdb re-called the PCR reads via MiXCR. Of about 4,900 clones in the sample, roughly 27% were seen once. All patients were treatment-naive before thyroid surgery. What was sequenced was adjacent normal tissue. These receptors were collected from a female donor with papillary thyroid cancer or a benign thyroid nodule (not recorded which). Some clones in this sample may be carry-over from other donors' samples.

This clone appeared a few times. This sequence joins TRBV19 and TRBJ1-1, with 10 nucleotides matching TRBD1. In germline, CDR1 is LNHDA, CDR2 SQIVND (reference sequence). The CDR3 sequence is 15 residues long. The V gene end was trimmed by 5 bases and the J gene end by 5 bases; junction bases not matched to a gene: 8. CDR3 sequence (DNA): TGTGCCAGTAGTCAAGGGACAGGGGTGAGAACTGAAGCTTTCTTT. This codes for CASSQGTGVRTEAFF.

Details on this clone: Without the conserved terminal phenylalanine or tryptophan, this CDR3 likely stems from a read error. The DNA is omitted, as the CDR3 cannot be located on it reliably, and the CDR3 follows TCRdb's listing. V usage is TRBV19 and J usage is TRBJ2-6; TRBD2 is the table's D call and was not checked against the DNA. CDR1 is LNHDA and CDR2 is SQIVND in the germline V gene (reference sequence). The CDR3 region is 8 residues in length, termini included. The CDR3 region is CASSNQGG.

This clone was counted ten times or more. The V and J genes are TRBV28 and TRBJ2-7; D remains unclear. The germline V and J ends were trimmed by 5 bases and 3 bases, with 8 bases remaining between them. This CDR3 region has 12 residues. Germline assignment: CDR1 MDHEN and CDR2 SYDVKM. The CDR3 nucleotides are TGTGCCAGCAGTACTGTCGACTACGAGCAGTACTTC. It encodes CASSTVDYEQYF.

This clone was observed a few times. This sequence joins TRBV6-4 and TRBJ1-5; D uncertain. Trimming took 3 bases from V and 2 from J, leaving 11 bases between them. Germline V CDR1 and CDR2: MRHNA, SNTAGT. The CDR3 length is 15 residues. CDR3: CASSESPTGNQPQHF. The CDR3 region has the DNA TGTGCCAGCAGTGAATCTCCAACGGGCAATCAGCCCCAGCATTTT.

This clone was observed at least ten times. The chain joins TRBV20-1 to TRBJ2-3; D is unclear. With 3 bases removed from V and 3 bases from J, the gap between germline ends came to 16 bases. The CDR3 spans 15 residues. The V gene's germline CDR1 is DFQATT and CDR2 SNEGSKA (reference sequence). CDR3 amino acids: CSARDGGDLTDTQYF. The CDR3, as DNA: TGCAGTGCTAGGGACGGTGGTGATTTGACAGATACGCAGTATTTT.

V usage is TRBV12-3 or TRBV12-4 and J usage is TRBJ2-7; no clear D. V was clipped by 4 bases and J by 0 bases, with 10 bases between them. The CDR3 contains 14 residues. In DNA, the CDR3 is TGTGCCAGCAGTTACCCGCAAAGCTCCTACGAGCAGTACTTC. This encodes CASSYPQSSYEQYF.

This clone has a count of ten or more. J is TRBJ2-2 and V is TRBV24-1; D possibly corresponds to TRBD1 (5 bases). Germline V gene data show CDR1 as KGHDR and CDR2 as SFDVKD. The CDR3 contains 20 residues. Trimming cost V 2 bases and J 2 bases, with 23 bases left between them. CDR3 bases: TGTGCCACCAGTGATTCATCAGTCGCAGGGTATATACCCAACACCGGGGAGCTGTTTTTT. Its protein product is CATSDSSVAGYIPNTGELFF.

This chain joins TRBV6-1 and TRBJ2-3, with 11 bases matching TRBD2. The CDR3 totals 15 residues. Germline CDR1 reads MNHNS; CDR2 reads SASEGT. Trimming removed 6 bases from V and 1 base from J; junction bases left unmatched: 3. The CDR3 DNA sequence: TGTGCCAGCAGACCTAGCGGGGGGCGCACAGATACGCAGTATTTT. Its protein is CASRPSGGRTDTQYF.

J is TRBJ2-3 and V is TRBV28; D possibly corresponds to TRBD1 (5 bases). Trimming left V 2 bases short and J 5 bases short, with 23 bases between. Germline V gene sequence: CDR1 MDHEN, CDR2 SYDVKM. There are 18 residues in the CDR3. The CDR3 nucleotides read TGTGCCAGCAGTTTAGGGCCCCGGCTCCCCAGGGCGGAAGATACGCAGTATTTT. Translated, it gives CASSLGPRLPRAEDTQYF.

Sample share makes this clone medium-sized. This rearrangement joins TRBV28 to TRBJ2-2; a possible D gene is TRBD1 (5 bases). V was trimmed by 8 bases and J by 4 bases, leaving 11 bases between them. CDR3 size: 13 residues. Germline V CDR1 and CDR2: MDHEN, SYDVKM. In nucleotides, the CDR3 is TGTGCCAGCCTAAAAAGGGGCACCGGGGAGCTGTTTTTT. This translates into CASLKRGTGELFF.

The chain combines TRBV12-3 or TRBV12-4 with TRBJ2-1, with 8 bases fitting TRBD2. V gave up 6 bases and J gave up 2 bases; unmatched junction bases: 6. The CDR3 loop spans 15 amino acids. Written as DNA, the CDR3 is TGTGCCAGCAGCCGGCTAGCGGGTCCCTACAATGAGCAGTTCTTC. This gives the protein CASSRLAGPYNEQFF.